The next 20 T cell receptor beta chains were all read from a single sample in a study of low-dose radiotherapy and immunotherapy resistance in tumors. cDNA synthesis used a TRAV/TRBV-specific primer set for both chains. Using a constant-region primer together with a V-primer adapter, TCRs were subjected to roughly 18 PCR cycles of amplification. TCRdb re-called the reads through MiXCR, storing one row per CDR3 protein. This repertoire shows tens of thousands of distinct CDR3 sequences, roughly a sixth found once; its top ten account for 2.5% to 3.5%. The time point denotes: before trial treatment. The input for sequencing was PBMCs, taken before treatment. The receptors here all came from a male donor with prostate cancer.

This clonotype appeared many times. The chain has TRBV5-5 and TRBJ2-3; D perhaps matches TRBD2 (5 bases). Trimming shortened V by 1 base and J by 0 bases, and 9 bases separated the two germline ends. There are 15 residues in the CDR3. Per the germline V gene, CDR1 is SGHKS and CDR2 is YYEKEE (reference sequence). The CDR3 region is CASSLQPGSTDTQYF. In DNA, the CDR3 is TGTGCCAGCAGCTTGCAACCGGGGAGCACAGATACGCAGTATTTT. Filled out from reference TRBV5-5 and TRBJ2-3, the complete variable domain reads DAGVTQSPTHLIKTRGQQVTLRCSPISGHKSVSWYQQVLGQGPQFIFQYYEKEERGRGNFPDRFSARQFPNYSSELNVNALLLGDSALYLCASSLQPGSTDTQYFGPGTRLTVL.

The V call is TRBV6-1, the J call TRBJ2-2; D not certain. The CDR3 loop spans 15 amino acids. V was trimmed by 6 bases and J by 6 bases, leaving 17 bases between them. Germline values: CDR1 MNHNS, CDR2 SASEGT. CDR3 nucleotides: TGTGCCAGCAGCCCCCCTTCCGAAGGATCCGGGGAGCTGTTTTTT. It yields the protein CASSPPSEGSGELFF.

Worth noting for this clonotype: Given a far larger clone just one base away, this is likely a sequencing read error. The genes are TRBV6-5 and TRBJ2-5; D may be TRBD2 (7 bases). V was clipped by 5 bases and J by 4 bases, with 17 bases between them. Germline V lookup: CDR1 MNHEY, CDR2 SVGAGI. The CDR3 is made up of 15 amino acids. CDR3 DNA: TGTGCCAGCAGTAATTTGGGGGGGCCAGGAGAGACCCAGTACTTC. This translates into CASSNLGGPGETQYF.

The V call is TRBV2, the J call TRBJ1-5; 7 bases match TRBD1. The CDR3 sequence is 15 residues long. Losses at the gene ends were 6 bases for V and 0 bases for J; bases not matched to a gene: 5. Germline V gene lookup returns CDR1 SNHLY and CDR2 FYNNEI. The chain's CDR3 is CASRRQGVSNQPQHF. The CDR3 nucleotides are TGTGCCAGCAGGAGACAGGGAGTTAGCAATCAGCCCCAGCATTTT.

Notes on this clonotype: A far larger clone is one nucleotide away, so this likely arose from a read error. The V gene is TRBV5-3, the J gene TRBJ2-1; D remains ambiguous. TRBV5-3 is classed as an ORF, of uncertain function. This CDR3 has 11 amino acids. Here the CDR3 reads CASSSIGEQFF. Written as DNA, the CDR3 is TGTGCCAGCAGCTCGATAGGTGAGCAGTTCTTC.

This clonotype was seen repeatedly, ten times or more. The chain couples TRBV7-2 to TRBJ2-5, with D maybe TRBD2 (6 bases). Germline V gene lookup returns CDR1 SGHTA and CDR2 FQGNSA. Between the trimmed V and J ends, which lost 4 bases and 4 bases, there was a span of 13 bases. This CDR3 has 14 amino acids. The CDR3: CASSSTGDRETQYF. CDR3 sequence (DNA): TGTGCCAGCAGCTCGACGGGGGATAGAGAGACCCAGTACTTC.

This clonotype was recorded a few times. The rearrangement uses TRBV2 and TRBJ2-1; 10 nucleotides line up with TRBD2. CDR1 and CDR2 (germline): SNHLY, FYNNEI. The trim removed 4 bases at V and 5 bases at J, leaving 11 bases unmatched. The CDR3 has 17 amino acids. The CDR3: CASSGMPGTSVHNEQFF. The CDR3 DNA is TGTGCCAGCAGTGGGATGCCCGGGACTAGCGTCCACAATGAGCAGTTCTTC.

This clonotype was picked up many times. The chain has TRBV6-2 or TRBV6-3 and TRBJ2-7; D may be TRBD2 (6 bases). The CDR3 sequence is 17 residues long. Germline values: CDR1 MNHEY, CDR2 SVGEGT. The V end was cut by 0 bases, the J end by 5 bases, with 20 bases between. CDR3 DNA sequence: TGTGCCAGCAGTTACTCGAATCCTACTAGCCGGGGACACGAGCAGTACTTC. Protein sequence: CASSYSNPTSRGHEQYF.

In its sample, this clonotype was seen a few times. The V gene is TRBV10-1, the J gene TRBJ2-3; D not resolved. This CDR3 has 11 residues. The germline V gene encodes CDR1 WNHNN and CDR2 SYGVQD (reference sequence). Trimming removed 8 bases at V and 1 base at J, with 4 bases between. The CDR3 nucleotides read TGCGCCAGCGGGGGCACAGATACGCAGTATTTT. Its protein product is CASGGTDTQYF.

This clonotype was recorded many times. The J gene is TRBJ2-7, the V gene TRBV18; D perhaps matches TRBD1 (6 bases). The CDR3 runs 14 residues. Trimming stripped 6 bases from V and 2 bases from J, with 14 bases between. CDR1 and CDR2 (germline): KGHSH, LQKENI. CDR3 in amino acids: CASSSEGDAYEQYF. The CDR3 DNA sequence: TGTGCCAGCTCCTCAGAGGGGGACGCCTACGAGCAGTACTTC.

This clonotype occurred a few times. Given a far larger clone just one base away, this is likely a sequencing read error. The chain joins TRBV6-4 to TRBJ2-1, with a tentative D call TRBD1 (6 bases). The CDR3 covers 18 residues. Looked up from germline, CDR1 is MRHNA and CDR2 is SNTAGT. V was trimmed by 5 bases and J by 10 bases, leaving 30 bases between them. This CDR3 is CASSPNRVPDLVAYEQFF. CDR3 nucleotide sequence: TGTGCCAGCAGTCCAAACAGGGTCCCGGACCTCGTCGCCTACGAGCAGTTCTTC.

This clonotype has ten or more counts. CDR3 sequence reads: CASSQRAGGSNQPQHF. The CDR3 DNA is TGTGCCAGCAGTCAACGGGCGGGAGGGAGCAATCAGCCCCAGCATTTT. The gene calls are TRBV6-5 and TRBJ1-5; D unresolved. V gave up 5 bases and J gave up 1 base, with 15 bases separating them. The CDR3 sequence is 16 residues long. Germline CDR1 and CDR2: MNHEY and SVGAGI.

In its sample, this clonotype was seen many times. The chain employs TRBV20-1 and TRBJ1-2; 11 positions match TRBD1. The CDR3 is 16 residues long. CDR1 and CDR2 from the germline V gene are DFQATT and SNEGSKA (reference sequence). V shed 0 bases and J 7 bases; nucleotides not matched to a gene: 10. CDR3 protein: CSARDQGGQGAGGYTF. In nucleotides, the CDR3 is TGCAGTGCTAGAGATCAGGGCGGACAGGGGGCAGGTGGCTACACCTTC.

This clonotype was seen ten or more times. This chain connects TRBV11-2 to TRBJ1-5, with D possibly TRBD1 on 6 matching bases. Trimming left V 2 bases short and J 4 bases short, with 12 bases between. This CDR3 comprises 15 residues. Germline V gene lookup returns CDR1 SGHAT and CDR2 FQNNGV. CDR3 in DNA: TGTGCCAGCAGCTTATTTCCAGGGGCGAATCAGCCCCAGCATTTT. This encodes CASSLFPGANQPQHF.

This clonotype was seen only once. This chain uses TRBV14 with TRBJ1-3, with 7 nucleotides matching TRBD1. The CDR3 covers 17 residues. The germline CDR1 and CDR2 sequences are SGHDN and FVKESK. Trimming took 4 bases from V and 0 from J; bases not matched to a gene: 9. CDR3 in amino acids: CASSRPSTGHSGNTIYF. CDR3 nucleotide sequence: TGTGCCAGCAGCCGACCCTCGACAGGGCACTCTGGAAACACCATATATTTT. The full variable domain, its missing parts supplied by reference TRBV14 and TRBJ1-3, is EAGVTQFPSHSVIEKGQTVTLRCDPISGHDNLYWYRRVMGKEIKFLLHFVKESKQDESGMPNNRFLAERTGGTYSTLKVQPAELEDSGVYFCASSRPSTGHSGNTIYFGEGSWLTVV.

This clonotype was detected ten times or more. The chain links TRBV13 to TRBJ2-2; 11 bases fit TRBD1. Germline values: CDR1 PRHDT, CDR2 FYEKMQ (reference sequence). The junction had 3 bases not matched to a gene; V was cut back by 7 bases and J by 5 bases. This CDR3 spans 14 amino acids. The CDR3 sequence: CASIRDRGTGELFF. The DNA for the CDR3 is TGTGCCAGCATCAGGGACAGGGGGACCGGGGAGCTGTTTTTT. The variable domain in full, with the rest retrieved from reference TRBV13 and TRBJ2-2, is AAGVIQSPRHLIKEKRETATLKCYPIPRHDTVYWYQQGPGQDPQFLISFYEKMQSDKGSIPDRFSAQQFSDYHSELNMSSLELGDSALYFCASIRDRGTGELFFGEGSRLTVL.

This clonotype was seen ten or more times. The chain carries TRBV6-2 or TRBV6-3 and TRBJ2-5, with 9 positions matching TRBD1. Losses at the gene ends were 7 bases for V and 5 bases for J; bases not matched to a gene: 11. Per germline, CDR1 MNHEY and CDR2 SVGEGT. The CDR3 runs 15 residues. The CDR3 here is CASTTGTGLGETQYF. In nucleotides, the CDR3 is TGTGCCAGCACAACCGGGACAGGGCTTGGGGAGACCCAGTACTTC.

This clonotype was seen ten or more times. The chain recombines TRBV9 with TRBJ1-3; the D is unclear. CDR1 is SGDLS and CDR2 is YYNGEE in the germline V gene. Deletions cut 3 bases from V and 0 bases from J, with 7 bases between. This CDR3 has 14 amino acids. The CDR3 loop is CASSGLLSGNTIYF. For the CDR3, the DNA is TGTGCCAGCAGCGGCCTACTCTCTGGAAACACCATATATTTT.

This clonotype was observed a few times. The chain has TRBV6-2 or TRBV6-3 and TRBJ1-6; 7 bases agree with TRBD1. Germline V lookup: CDR1 MNHEY, CDR2 SVGEGT. The CDR3 runs to 14 residues. V lost 2 bases to trimming and J lost 6 bases; unmatched junction nucleotides: 1. CDR3: CASSYRGPNSPLHF. The CDR3 nucleotides are TGTGCCAGCAGTTACAGGGGGCCTAATTCACCCCTCCACTTT.

This clonotype was counted ten times or more. The rearrangement links TRBV5-1 to TRBJ2-1, with no clear D. V lost 7 bases and J 5 bases, leaving 13 bases between the germline ends. Germline lookup yields CDR1 SGHRS and CDR2 YFSETQ. The CDR3 runs to 13 residues. The CDR3 sequence: CASGEGPNNEQFF. The DNA for the CDR3 is TGCGCCAGCGGTGAAGGGCCGAACAATGAGCAGTTCTTC.